In its sample, the clone carrying this T cell receptor (beta chain) was seen a few times. Its target is unknown. TCRdb called the 5' RACE reads again in MiXCR, with one record for every CDR3 protein. The table records about 530,000 distinct CDR3 sequences, around 22% of them present only once. These data originate in a study of identical twins. This CDR3 contains 13 residues. The J segment lost 10 bases and the V segment lost 0 bases, leaving 2 bases of the junction unmatched. Germline V gene data show CDR1 as SGHTA and CDR2 as FQGNSA. Study findings and constraints: In monozygotic twins, models underestimated the sharing of out-of-frame TCR alpha.

The sample was also reused in another study, on yellow fever vaccine responses in identical twins.

The chain links TRBV7-2 to TRBJ2-1, with 8 bases matching TRBD2. This clonotype was sampled from a woman aged 18-30 years in good health. The specimen was CD4+ T cells sorted from blood. The CDR3 here is CASSLAAGVEQFF. In nucleotides, the CDR3 is TGTGCCAGCAGCTTAGCAGCGGGAGTAGAGCAGTTCTTC.